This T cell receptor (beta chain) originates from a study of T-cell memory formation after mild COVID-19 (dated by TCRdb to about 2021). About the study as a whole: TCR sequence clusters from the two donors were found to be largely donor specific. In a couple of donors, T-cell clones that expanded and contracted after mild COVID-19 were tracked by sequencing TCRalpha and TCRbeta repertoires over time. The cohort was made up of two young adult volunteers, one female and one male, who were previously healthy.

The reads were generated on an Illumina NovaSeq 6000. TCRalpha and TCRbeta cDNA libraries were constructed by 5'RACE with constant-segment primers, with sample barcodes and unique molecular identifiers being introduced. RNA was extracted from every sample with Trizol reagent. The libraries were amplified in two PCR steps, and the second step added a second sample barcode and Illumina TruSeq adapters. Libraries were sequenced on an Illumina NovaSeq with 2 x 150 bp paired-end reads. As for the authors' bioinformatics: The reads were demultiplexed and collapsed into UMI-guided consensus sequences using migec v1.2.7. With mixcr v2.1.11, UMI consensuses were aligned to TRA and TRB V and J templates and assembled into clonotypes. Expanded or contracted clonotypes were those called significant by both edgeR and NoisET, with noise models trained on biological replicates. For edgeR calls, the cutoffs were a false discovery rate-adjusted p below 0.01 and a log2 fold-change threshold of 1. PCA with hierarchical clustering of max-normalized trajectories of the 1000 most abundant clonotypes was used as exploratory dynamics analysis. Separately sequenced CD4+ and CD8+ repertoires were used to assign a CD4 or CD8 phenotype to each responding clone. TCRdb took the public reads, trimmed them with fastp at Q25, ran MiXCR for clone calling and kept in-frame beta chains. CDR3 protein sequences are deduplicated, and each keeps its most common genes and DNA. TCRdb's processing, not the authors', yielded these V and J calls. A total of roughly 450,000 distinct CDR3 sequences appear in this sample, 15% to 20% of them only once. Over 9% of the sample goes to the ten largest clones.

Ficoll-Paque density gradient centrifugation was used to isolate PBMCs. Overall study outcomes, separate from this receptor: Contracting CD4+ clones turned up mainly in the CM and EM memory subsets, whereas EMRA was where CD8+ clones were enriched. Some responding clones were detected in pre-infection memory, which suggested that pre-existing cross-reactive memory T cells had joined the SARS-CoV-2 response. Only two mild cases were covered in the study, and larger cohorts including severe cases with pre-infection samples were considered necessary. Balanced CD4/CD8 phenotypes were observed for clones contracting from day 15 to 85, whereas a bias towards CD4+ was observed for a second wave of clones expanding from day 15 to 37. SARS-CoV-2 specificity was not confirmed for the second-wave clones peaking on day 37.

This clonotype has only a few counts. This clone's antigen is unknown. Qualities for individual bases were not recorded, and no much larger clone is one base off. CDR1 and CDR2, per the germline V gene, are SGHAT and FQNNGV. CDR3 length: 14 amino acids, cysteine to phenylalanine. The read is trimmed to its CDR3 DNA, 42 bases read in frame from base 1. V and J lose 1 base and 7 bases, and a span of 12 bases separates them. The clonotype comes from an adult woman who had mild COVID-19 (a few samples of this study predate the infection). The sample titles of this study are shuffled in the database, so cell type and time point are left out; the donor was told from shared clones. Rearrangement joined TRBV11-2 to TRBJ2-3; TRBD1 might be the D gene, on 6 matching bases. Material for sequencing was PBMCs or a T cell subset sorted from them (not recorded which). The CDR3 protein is CASSLARQANTQYF. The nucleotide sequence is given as TGTGCCAGCAGCTTAGCCCGACAGGCGAATACGCAGTATTTT.